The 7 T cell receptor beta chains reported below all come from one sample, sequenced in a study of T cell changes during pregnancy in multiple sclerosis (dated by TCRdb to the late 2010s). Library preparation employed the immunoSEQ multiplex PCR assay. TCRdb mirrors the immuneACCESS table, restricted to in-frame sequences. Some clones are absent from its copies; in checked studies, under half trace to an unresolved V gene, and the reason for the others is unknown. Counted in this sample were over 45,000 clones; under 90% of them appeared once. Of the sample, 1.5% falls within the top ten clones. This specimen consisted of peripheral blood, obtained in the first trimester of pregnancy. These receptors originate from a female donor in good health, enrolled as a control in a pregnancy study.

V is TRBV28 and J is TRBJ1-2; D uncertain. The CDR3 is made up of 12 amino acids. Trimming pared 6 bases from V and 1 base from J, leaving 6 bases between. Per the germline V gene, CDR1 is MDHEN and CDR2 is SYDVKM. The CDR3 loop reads CASRGVNYGYTF. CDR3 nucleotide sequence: TGTGCCAGCAGGGGAGTTAACTATGGCTACACCTTC.

This CDR3 reads CASTGLAGVGDTQYF. Written as DNA, the CDR3 is TGTGCCAGTACCGGACTAGCGGGAGTAGGAGATACGCAGTATTTT. V is TRBV19 and J is TRBJ2-3, with TRBD2 identical over 13 bases. The CDR3 is 15 amino acids. V lost 7 bases to trimming and J lost 5 bases; unmatched junction nucleotides: 6. CDR1 and CDR2 from the germline V gene are LNHDA and SQIVND (reference sequence).

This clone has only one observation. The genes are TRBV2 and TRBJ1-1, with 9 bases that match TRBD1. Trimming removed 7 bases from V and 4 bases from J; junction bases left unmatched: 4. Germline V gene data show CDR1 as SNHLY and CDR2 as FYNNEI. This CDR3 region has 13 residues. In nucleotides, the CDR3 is TGTGCCAGCAACAGGGGGCGTCCCACTGAAGCTTTCTTT. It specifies CASNRGRPTEAFF.

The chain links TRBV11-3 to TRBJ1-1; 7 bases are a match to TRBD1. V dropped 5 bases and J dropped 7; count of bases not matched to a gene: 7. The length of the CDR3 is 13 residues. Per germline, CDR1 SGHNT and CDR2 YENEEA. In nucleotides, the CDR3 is TGTGCCAGCAGCGCTAGGGACAGCAGTGAAGCTTTCTTT. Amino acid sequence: CASSARDSSEAFF.

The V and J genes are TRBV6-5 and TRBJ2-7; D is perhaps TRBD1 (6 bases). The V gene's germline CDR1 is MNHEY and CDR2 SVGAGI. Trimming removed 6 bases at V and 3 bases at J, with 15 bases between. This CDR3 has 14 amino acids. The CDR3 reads CASSSPNRVYEQYF. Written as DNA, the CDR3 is TGTGCCAGCAGCTCACCCAACAGGGTCTACGAGCAGTACTTC.

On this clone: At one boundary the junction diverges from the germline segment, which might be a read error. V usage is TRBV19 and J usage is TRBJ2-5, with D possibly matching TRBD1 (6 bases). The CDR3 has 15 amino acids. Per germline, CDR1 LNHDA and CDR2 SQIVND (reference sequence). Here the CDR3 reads CASSNSRGAQGTQYF. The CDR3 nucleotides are TGTGCCAGTAGTAACTCCAGGGGAGCCCAAGGGACCCAGTACTTC.

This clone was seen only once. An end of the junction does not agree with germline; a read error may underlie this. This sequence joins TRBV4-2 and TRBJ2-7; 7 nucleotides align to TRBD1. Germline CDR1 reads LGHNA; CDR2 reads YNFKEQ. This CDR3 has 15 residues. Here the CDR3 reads CASSQRGTVSHEQYF. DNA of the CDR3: TGTGCCAGCAGCCAGAGAGGGACAGTCTCCCACGAGCAGTACTTC.